A single sample gave rise to the 23 T cell receptor beta chains below, sequenced in a study of glioma-infiltrating T cells. TCR alpha and beta CDR3 regions were amplified from RNA using iRepertoire nested multiplex PCR. One entry per CDR3 protein results from TCRdb running MiXCR on the multiplex PCR reads. The sample includes around 130,000 distinct CDR3 sequences, under 30% of them seen just once. The specimen sequenced was glioma tissue, nonneoplastic brain tissue, or PBMCs (not recorded which). The receptors come from a human donor with low-grade glioma or glioblastoma, undergoing nonglioma brain surgery, or in good health (not recorded which).

CDR3 sequence: CASSAVLGGDTEAFF. CDR3 nucleotide sequence: TGTGCCAGCAGTGCCGTTTTAGGGGGGGACACTGAAGCTTTCTTT. The chain couples TRBV2 to TRBJ1-1, with TRBD1 as a possible D gene (6 bases). Looked up from germline, CDR1 is SNHLY and CDR2 is FYNNEI. The CDR3 contains 15 residues. Trimming pared 4 bases from V and 3 bases from J, leaving 15 bases between.

This clonotype was picked up a small number of times. This rearrangement joins TRBV6-4 to TRBJ2-1, with TRBD1 as a possible D gene (6 bases). CDR1 MRHNA and CDR2 SNTAGT come from the germline V gene. V gave up 7 bases and J gave up 2 bases, with 15 bases separating them. CDR3 size: 15 residues. CDR3: CASTHRDNTYNEQFF. As DNA, the CDR3 is TGTGCCAGCACCCATCGGGACAACACCTACAATGAGCAGTTCTTC.

The V and J genes are TRBV2 and TRBJ2-7; 7 bases align to TRBD1. CDR1 and CDR2 from the germline V gene are SNHLY and FYNNEI. This CDR3 spans 13 amino acids. The V and J ends lost 6 bases and 4 bases, in that order; junction bases with no gene match: 6. The CDR3 DNA follows: TGTGCCAGCAGCCTGGAGACAGGGTACGAGCAGTACGTC. It encodes CASSLETGYEQYV.

This clonotype was detected only a few times. The rearrangement links TRBV3-1 to TRBJ2-5; 7 bases fit TRBD2. CDR3 length: 13 amino acids. Germline trimming cut 3 bases from V and 3 bases from J; bases unmatched to any gene: 1. The germline V gene encodes CDR1 LGHDT and CDR2 YNNKEL (reference sequence). CDR3 DNA: TGTGCCAGCAGCCATCGGGGGGAAGAGACCCAGTACTTC. This sequence encodes CASSHRGEETQYF.

This clonotype was recorded many times. The V and J genes are TRBV15 and TRBJ2-6; the D is unclear. Germline V gene data show CDR1 as LNHNV and CDR2 as YYDKDF (reference sequence). This CDR3 comprises 14 residues. V lost 4 bases to trimming and J lost 4 bases, with 8 bases between them. Here the CDR3 reads CATSNPAGANVLTF. The CDR3, as DNA: TGTGCCACCAGCAACCCTGCCGGGGCCAACGTCCTGACTTTC.

Of note for this clonotype: Just one base apart from a much larger clone, this may be a read error. V gene TRBV25-1 combines with J gene TRBJ1-5; D not resolved. The length of the CDR3 is 11 residues. From germline, CDR1 is MGHDK and CDR2 SYGVNS. CDR3 loop: CAGSEKQPQHF. The CDR3 DNA sequence: TGTGCCGGCAGTGAAAAACAGCCCCAGCATTTT.

The chain has TRBV3-1 and TRBJ2-3; 10 nucleotides align to TRBD2. The germline CDR1 and CDR2 sequences are LGHDT and YNNKEL (reference sequence). V trimming: 2 bases; J trimming: 0 bases; junction bases outside the gene matches: 5. The CDR3 sequence is 17 residues long. CDR3 in DNA: TGTGCCAGCAGCCAACTAGCGGGGGTGACTAGCACAGATACGCAGTATTTT. Translating it yields CASSQLAGVTSTDTQYF.

The gene calls are TRBV4-1 and TRBJ1-1; no reliable D call. From germline, CDR1 is MGHRA and CDR2 YSYEKL. The V gene lost 2 bases and the J gene lost 4 bases, with 8 bases spanning the gap. This CDR3 region has 13 residues. This CDR3 is CASSQREGTEAFF. DNA for the CDR3: TGCGCCAGCAGCCAAAGGGAGGGCACTGAAGCTTTCTTT.

The V call is TRBV20-1, the J call TRBJ1-4; the D gene is possibly TRBD1 (5 bases). V was shortened by 0 bases and J by 10 bases, with 15 bases between the two germline ends. This CDR3 comprises 14 residues. The germline CDR1 and CDR2 sequences are DFQATT and SNEGSKA (reference sequence). The CDR3 is CSARDWSGSRKLFF. The DNA of the CDR3 is TGCAGTGCTAGAGATTGGTCAGGGAGTCGAAAACTGTTTTTT.

A remark on this clonotype: A junction end diverges from the germline sequence, so it may reflect a read error. V gene TRBV3-1 combines with J gene TRBJ1-1; no clear D. Germline CDR1 and CDR2: LGHDT and YNNKEL (reference sequence). This CDR3 has 13 amino acids. The DNA for the CDR3 is TGTGCCAGCAGTCAAGCAGAGAACACTAAAGCTTTCTTT. It yields the protein CASSQAENTKAFF.

This clonotype has only a few counts. The chain employs TRBV6-1 and TRBJ2-3, with 7 nucleotides matching TRBD1. The CDR3 has 15 residues. CDR1 is MNHNS and CDR2 is SASEGT in the germline V gene. The trim removed 6 bases at V and 1 base at J, leaving 7 bases unmatched. Here the CDR3 DNA reads TGTGCCAGCAGCCCCGGGACAGTCCGCACAGATACGCAGTATTTT. Translating gives CASSPGTVRTDTQYF.

This chain links TRBV29-1 with TRBJ1-4, with D tentatively TRBD1 (5 bases). Looked up from germline, CDR1 is SQVTM and CDR2 is ANQGSEA. The CDR3 sequence is 13 residues long. V was clipped by 6 bases and J by 4 bases, with 12 bases between them. The CDR3 nucleotides are TGCAGCGTAGTGGACACCCATAATGAAAAACTGTTTTTT. This gives the protein CSVVDTHNEKLFF.

This clonotype was recorded at least ten times. V gene TRBV6-1 combines with J gene TRBJ2-5, with 9 nucleotides matching TRBD1. The CDR3 runs to 14 residues. The germline CDR1 and CDR2 sequences are MNHNS and SASEGT. With 5 bases clipped from V and 5 bases from J, the junction kept 6 bases outside the gene matches. The CDR3 DNA reads TGTGCCAGCAGTAAACGGACAGGGGTGGAGACCCAGTACTTC. Translating it yields CASSKRTGVETQYF.

The sample holds many counts of this clonotype. The rearrangement links TRBV12-3 or TRBV12-4 to TRBJ2-1; D remains ambiguous. The CDR3 is 14 residues long. Trimming cost V 8 bases and J 3 bases, with 14 bases left between them. CDR3 amino acids: CASSPSTSYNEQFF. The CDR3 DNA is TGTGCCAGCTCCCCATCCACAAGCTACAATGAGCAGTTCTTC.

This clonotype was detected ten times or more. The rearrangement uses TRBV6-1 and TRBJ2-1; 15 bases agree with TRBD2. Germline V gene lookup returns CDR1 MNHNS and CDR2 SASEGT. The CDR3 spans 18 residues. The J segment lost 5 bases and the V segment lost 6 bases, leaving 11 bases of the junction unmatched. As DNA, the CDR3 is TGTGCCAGCAGCCCAAGGACTAGCGGGGGGGCGGTACACAATGAGCAGTTCTTC. Amino acid sequence: CASSPRTSGGAVHNEQFF.

A note on this clonotype: A read error is possible here, since a much larger clone lies one base away. The chain has TRBV20-1 and TRBJ1-1; D call uncertain. Trimming shortened V by 6 bases and J by 3 bases, and 11 bases separated the two germline ends. The CDR3 has 12 residues. Germline V lookup: CDR1 DFQATT, CDR2 SNEGSKA (reference sequence). The CDR3 here is CSAPGVDTEAFF. As DNA, the CDR3 is TGCAGTGCGCCGGGCGTGGACACTGAAGCTTTCTTT.

This clonotype has ten or more counts. V gene TRBV20-1 combines with J gene TRBJ2-4; the match to TRBD1 covers 7 bases. The J segment lost 6 bases and the V segment lost 5 bases, leaving 7 bases of the junction unmatched. Germline lookup yields CDR1 DFQATT and CDR2 SNEGSKA (reference sequence). This CDR3 has 13 amino acids. The CDR3 spells CSAADRRLNIQYF. The CDR3 DNA follows: TGCAGTGCTGCGGACAGGAGGCTAAACATTCAGTACTTC.

This clonotype was seen at least ten times. This rearrangement joins TRBV15 to TRBJ2-5, with D unclear. The CDR3 totals 13 residues. The germline V gene encodes CDR1 LNHNV and CDR2 YYDKDF (reference sequence). V was clipped by 6 bases and J by 5 bases, with 13 bases between them. DNA of the CDR3: TGTGCCACCAGTTCGGATACATTCGAGACCCAGTACTTC. It is translated as CATSSDTFETQYF. The complete variable domain, with remaining parts taken from reference TRBV15 and TRBJ2-5, reads DAMVIQNPRYQVTQFGKPVTLSCSQTLNHNVMYWYQQKSSQAPKLLFHYYDKDFNNEADTPDNFQSRRPNTSFCFLDIRSPGLGDTAMYLCATSSDTFETQYFGPGTRLLVL.

This clonotype was counted between two and nine times. A junction boundary mismatches the germline segment, possibly from a read error. The chain has TRBV24-1 and TRBJ1-1; 7 positions match TRBD1. The CDR3 has 15 amino acids. Germline CDR1 and CDR2: KGHDR and SFDVKD. In DNA, the CDR3 is TGTGCCGCCAGTGATTCGGGGACAGCGAACACTGAAGCTTTCTTT. Its protein is CAASDSGTANTEAFF.

The chain employs TRBV3-1 and TRBJ1-1; D unresolved. Trimming left V 6 bases short and J 1 base short, with 9 bases between. The CDR3 consists of 13 residues. Germline-derived CDR1 and CDR2 are LGHDT and YNNKEL (reference sequence). This chain's CDR3 is CASRPLWNTEAFF. The CDR3 nucleotides are TGTGCCAGCAGACCTCTCTGGAACACTGAAGCTTTCTTT.

This clonotype was counted ten times or more. V is TRBV6-1 and J is TRBJ2-1, with TRBD1 matching 12 bases. The V gene end was trimmed by 8 bases and the J gene end by 7 bases; junction bases not matched to a gene: 9. CDR3 length: 15 amino acids. Germline CDR1 reads MNHNS; CDR2 reads SASEGT. CDR3 protein: CASALGGQGANEQFF. As DNA, the CDR3 is TGTGCCAGCGCGCTCGGGGGACAGGGGGCGAATGAGCAGTTCTTC.

Many counts were recorded for this clonotype. The V and J genes are TRBV6-6 and TRBJ2-5; D uncertain. With 2 bases removed from V and 5 bases from J, the gap between germline ends came to 9 bases. The CDR3 extends over 13 amino acids. From germline, CDR1 is MNHNY and CDR2 SVGAGI (reference sequence). The CDR3 region has the DNA TGTGCCAGCAGTTACATGGGATACGAGACCCAGTACTTC. Translating it yields CASSYMGYETQYF.

In regard to this clonotype: Germline and junction disagree at one end, which may indicate a read error. The rearrangement joins TRBV4-2 to TRBJ1-2; D possibly corresponds to TRBD1 (6 bases). Germline V gene lookup returns CDR1 LGHNA and CDR2 YNFKEQ. This CDR3 is 14 amino acids long. The CDR3: CAGSQSQGLYGYTF. In nucleotides, the CDR3 is TGTGCCGGCAGCCAGTCACAGGGTCTCTATGGCTACACCTTC.